Sequencing of this T cell receptor (beta chain) was carried out in a study of cytomegalovirus exposure and HLA in healthy donors. Whole-study findings and limits: The listing of 150 or so TCR beta chains classed them as cytomegalovirus-associated. Among TCR sequences, most were rare, though some public TCRs appeared in many donors.

Produced via immunoSEQ multiplex PCR; TCRdb's table is partial and in-frame only. The profile shows around 150,000 clones, just under 85% of them singletons. Worth noting for this clone: Its specificity is not known.

There are 14 residues in the CDR3. Trimming removed 7 bases at V and 9 bases at J, with 21 bases between. Germline-derived CDR1 and CDR2 are LNHDA and SQIVND (reference sequence). The sequenced material came from PBMCs. V is TRBV19 and J is TRBJ1-1; a possible D gene is TRBD1 (5 bases). The sequence came from a man in his thirties or forties in good health and CMV-seropositive. The CDR3 coding sequence is TGTGCCAGTATCCACCTCTCTGGAGGGACCCAAGCTTTCTTT. It codes for CASIHLSGGTQAFF.